This T cell receptor beta chain is drawn from a study of T-cell memory formation after mild COVID-19. Whole-study results and caveats: Confirmation was lacking for SARS-CoV-2 specificity of second-wave clones that peaked on day 37. Clones that got smaller from day 15 to 85 had even CD4/CD8, while clones growing later tipped toward CD4+.

This clonotype was seen many times. Its specificity is unknown. Constant-segment primers and 5'RACE yielded cDNA libraries for TCR alpha and TCR beta, each carrying sample barcodes and UMIs. TCRdb ran MiXCR on the 5' RACE reads and lists one entry per CDR3 protein. The table has around 250,000 distinct CDR3 sequences, roughly 14% seen once. CDR1 SEHNR and CDR2 FQNEAQ come from the germline V gene (reference sequence). V shed 3 bases and J shed 1 base, with 9 bases lying between them. The CDR3 length is 14 residues. The sequencing sample was made of PBMCs or a T cell subset sorted from them (not recorded which). This chain joins TRBV7-9 and TRBJ1-1; D is perhaps TRBD1 (6 bases). The source of this sequence is an adult woman who had mild COVID-19 (a few samples of this study predate the infection). Cell type and time point are not known. This chain's CDR3 is CASSLGGQNTEAFF. CDR3 coding DNA: TGTGCCAGCAGCTTGGGGGGCCAGAACACTGAAGCTTTCTTT.